This TCR beta chain appears in the sequencing data of a study of blood T cell repertoires in COVID-19. Clones were sequenced by immunoSEQ multiplex PCR, and TCRdb holds only the in-frame ones, with some missing. The profile shows approximately 80,000 clones, more than 60% of them singletons. The CDR3 contains 16 residues. CDR1 is SEHNR, CDR2 FQNEAQ, per germline (reference sequence). The V segment lost 5 bases and the J segment 6 bases; nucleotides outside the gene matches: 6. The TCR sequence derives from a human donor in a cohort sampled during active COVID-19. Sample: peripheral blood. The chain recombines TRBV7-9 with TRBJ1-6; 11 bases line up with TRBD1. This chain's CDR3 is CASSRPGTGGNSPLHF. In nucleotides, the CDR3 is TGTGCCAGCAGCCGACCCGGGACAGGGGGTAATTCACCCCTCCACTTT.